This note documents a single TCR beta chain sequence. This clone was seen a handful of times. Its antigen is not yet known. Nothing much larger sits one base from this clone, and base qualities are not available. Genomic DNA was isolated from the sorted cells so that the TCRbeta CDR3 region could be sequenced. TCRbeta CDR3 regions were sequenced using the immunoSEQ Assay. What TCRdb holds here is the immuneACCESS table cut down to in-frame rearrangements. Part of the clones is not present; checked against another copy, under half of the missing clones reflect an unresolved V gene, and the others are unexplained. The sample table shows around 62,000 clones, and more than 75% are seen once. 0.3% to 0.4% of the sample is taken by the ten largest. The entry originates in a study of OX40 agonist ivuxolimab in advanced cancers. Study-level background: Ivuxolimab was an agonistic, fully human IgG2 monoclonal antibody directed against OX40 (CD134), a costimulatory receptor. Partial responses occurred in three dose-escalation patients, of whom one had hepatocellular carcinoma and two had cutaneous melanoma. Of the roughly 50 dose-escalation patients, hepatocellular carcinoma was present in about 20, melanoma in around 15, renal cell carcinoma in 9 and head and neck cancer in 9. Intravenous ivuxolimab was administered to patients every 2 weeks at six dose levels: 0.01, 0.1, 0.3, 1.5, 3 and 10 mg/kg. Prior anti-PD-1, anti-PD-L1 or anti-CTLA-4 therapy was permitted, and checkpoint inhibitors had been received by about 44% of dose-escalation patients. Peripheral TCRbeta sequencing was intended to test whether TCR sequence diversity was altered and clonal T-cell expansion was caused by ivuxolimab. A male proportion of around 80% and a mean age of around 60 years, ranging from 23 to 79, were recorded for the dose-escalation cohort. The monotherapy dose-escalation portion (N of about 52 patients) of the phase I ivuxolimab trial is reported in the paper. Study-level results and caveats: The antigen specificity of the peripheral T cells that underwent clonal expansion was not determined. In the 0.1-3.0 mg/kg groups, partial responders were among the patients with the lowest normalized peripheral clonal expansion, particularly in CD8+ T cells. Clonal expansion of both CD4+ and CD8+ blood T cells was observed from baseline to week 6 at doses 0.1 to 3.0 mg/kg. Low levels of normalized T-cell clonal expansion were also seen in some patients who did not respond. After ivuxolimab, expanded clones were on average more numerous among CD8+ T cells than among CD4+ T cells.

Patients with a history of autoimmune disease or receiving systemic immunosuppression were excluded from the trial. Peripheral blood for TCR sequencing was collected from all dose cohorts at baseline, on cycle 4 day 1, and on cycle 7 day 1. The samples were taken from a phase I, first-in-human, multicenter, open-label dose-escalation trial of ivuxolimab. Adults with locally advanced or metastatic melanoma, renal cell, hepatocellular, or head and neck squamous cell carcinoma were enrolled in the trial. Before TCR sequencing, CD4+ and CD8+ T cells were separately sorted from peripheral blood. The specimen was CD4+ or CD8+ T cells sorted from blood, collected in a trial of the OX40 agonist ivuxolimab. The sequence was obtained from an adult with an advanced solid tumor such as melanoma, head and neck, liver or kidney cancer.

The base sequence is TGTGCCAGCAGCCAAGACGGGCTGGGACAGCGCCCCACCTTC. It translates to CASSQDGLGQRPTF. This chain is built from TRBV7-3 and TRBJ1-2, and 7 junction bases match TRBD1. Per the germline V gene, SGHTA is the CDR1 and FQGTGA is the CDR2. The CDR3, from cysteine to phenylalanine, totals 14 residues. Only the CDR3 DNA stays, 42 bases, in frame from base 1. The V end gives up 5 bases and the J end 13 bases, leaving 16 bases in the junction not matched to a gene. Reference TRBV7-3 and TRBJ1-2 proteins supply the regions before and after the CDR3; the full variable domain is: GAGVSQTPSNKVTEKGKYVELRCDPISGHTALYWYRQSLGQGPEFLIYFQGTGAADDSGLPNDRFFAVRPEGSVSTLKIQRTERGDSAVYLCASSQDGLGQRPTFGSGTRLTVV.